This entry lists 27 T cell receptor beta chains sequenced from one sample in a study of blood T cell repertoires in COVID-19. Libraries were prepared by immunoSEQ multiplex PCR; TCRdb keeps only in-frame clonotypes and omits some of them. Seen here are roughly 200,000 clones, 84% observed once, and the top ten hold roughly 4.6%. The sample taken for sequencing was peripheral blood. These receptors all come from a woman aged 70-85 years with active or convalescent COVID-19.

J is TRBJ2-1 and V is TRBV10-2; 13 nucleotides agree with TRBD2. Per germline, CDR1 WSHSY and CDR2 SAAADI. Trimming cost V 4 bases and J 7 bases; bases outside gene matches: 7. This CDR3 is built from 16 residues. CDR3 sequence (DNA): TGCGCCAGCAGTGCTAGGACTAGCGGGAGTAGAAATGAGCAGTTCTTC. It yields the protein CASSARTSGSRNEQFF.

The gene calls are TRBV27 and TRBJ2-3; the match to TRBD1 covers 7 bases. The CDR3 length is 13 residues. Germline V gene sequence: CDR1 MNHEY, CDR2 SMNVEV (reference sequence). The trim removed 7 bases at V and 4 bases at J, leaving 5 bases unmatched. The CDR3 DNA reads TGTGCCAGCACTGGGACAGCTCCAGATACGCAGTATTTT. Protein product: CASTGTAPDTQYF.

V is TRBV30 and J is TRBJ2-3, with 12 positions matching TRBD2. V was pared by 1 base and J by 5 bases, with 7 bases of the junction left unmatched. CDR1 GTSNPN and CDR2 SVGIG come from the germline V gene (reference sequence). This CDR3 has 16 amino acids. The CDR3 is CAWSARLAGVLDTQYF. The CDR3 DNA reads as TGTGCCTGGAGTGCTCGACTAGCGGGAGTCCTAGATACGCAGTATTTT.

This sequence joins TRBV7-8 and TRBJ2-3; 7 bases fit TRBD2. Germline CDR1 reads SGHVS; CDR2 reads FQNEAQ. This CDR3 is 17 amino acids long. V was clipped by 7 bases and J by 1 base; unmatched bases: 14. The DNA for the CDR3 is TGTGCCAGCACCCAATCTCCAGCGGGGAGAGGCACAGATACGCAGTATTTT. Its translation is CASTQSPAGRGTDTQYF.

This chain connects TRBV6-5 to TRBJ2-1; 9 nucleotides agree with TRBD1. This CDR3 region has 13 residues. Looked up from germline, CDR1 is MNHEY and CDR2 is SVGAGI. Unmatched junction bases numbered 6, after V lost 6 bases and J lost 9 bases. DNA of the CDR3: TGTGCCAGCAGGAGGACAGGGGCTGGTGAGCAGTTCTTC. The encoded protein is CASRRTGAGEQFF.

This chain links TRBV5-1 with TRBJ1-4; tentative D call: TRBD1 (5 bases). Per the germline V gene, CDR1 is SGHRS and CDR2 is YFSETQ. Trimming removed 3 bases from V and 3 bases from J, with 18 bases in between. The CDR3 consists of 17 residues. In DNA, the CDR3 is TGCGCCAGCAGCTCGGGGGGGTTGTGGGCAGCTAATGAAAAACTGTTTTTT. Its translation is CASSSGGLWAANEKLFF. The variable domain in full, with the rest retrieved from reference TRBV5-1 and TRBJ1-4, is KAGVTQTPRYLIKTRGQQVTLSCSPISGHRSVSWYQQTPGQGLQFLFEYFSETQRNKGNFPGRFSGRQFSNSRSEMNVSTLELGDSALYLCASSSGGLWAANEKLFFGSGTQLSVL.

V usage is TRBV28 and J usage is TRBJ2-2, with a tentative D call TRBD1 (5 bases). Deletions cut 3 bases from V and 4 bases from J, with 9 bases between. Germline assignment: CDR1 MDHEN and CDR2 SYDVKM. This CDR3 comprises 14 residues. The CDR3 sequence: CASSFKGFTGELFF. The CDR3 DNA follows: TGTGCCAGCAGTTTTAAGGGGTTCACCGGGGAGCTGTTTTTT. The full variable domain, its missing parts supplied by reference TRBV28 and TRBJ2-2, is DVKVTQSSRYLVKRTGEKVFLECVQDMDHENMFWYRQDPGLGLRLIYFSYDVKMKEKGDIPEGYSVSREKKERFSLILESASTNQTSMYLCASSFKGFTGELFFGEGSRLTVL.

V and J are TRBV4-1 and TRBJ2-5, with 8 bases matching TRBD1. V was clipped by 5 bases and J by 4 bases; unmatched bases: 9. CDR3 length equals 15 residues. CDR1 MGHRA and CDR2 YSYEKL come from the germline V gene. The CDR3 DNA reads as TGCGCCAGCAGCGTCCACAGGGGGACGGGAGAGACCCAGTACTTC. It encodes CASSVHRGTGETQYF.

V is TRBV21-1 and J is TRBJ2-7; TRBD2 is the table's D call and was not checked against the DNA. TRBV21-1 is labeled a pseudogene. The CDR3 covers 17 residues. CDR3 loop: CASSKGSEFSSSYEQYF. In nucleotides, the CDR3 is TGTGCCAGCAGCAAAGGCTCGGAGTTTTCAAGCTCCTACGAGCAGTACTTC.

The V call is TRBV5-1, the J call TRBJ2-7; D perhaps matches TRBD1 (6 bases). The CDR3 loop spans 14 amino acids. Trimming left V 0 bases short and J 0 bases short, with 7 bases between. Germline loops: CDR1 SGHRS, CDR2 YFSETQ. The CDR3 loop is CASSLGTDSYEQYF. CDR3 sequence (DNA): TGCGCCAGCAGCTTGGGGACAGACTCCTACGAGCAGTACTTC.

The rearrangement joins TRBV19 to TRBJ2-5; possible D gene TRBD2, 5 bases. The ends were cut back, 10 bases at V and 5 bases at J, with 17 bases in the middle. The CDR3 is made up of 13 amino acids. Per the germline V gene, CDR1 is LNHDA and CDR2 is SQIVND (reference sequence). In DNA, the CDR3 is TGTGCCACATCAGGCGGGTTAAGTGAGACCCAGTACTTC. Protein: CATSGGLSETQYF.

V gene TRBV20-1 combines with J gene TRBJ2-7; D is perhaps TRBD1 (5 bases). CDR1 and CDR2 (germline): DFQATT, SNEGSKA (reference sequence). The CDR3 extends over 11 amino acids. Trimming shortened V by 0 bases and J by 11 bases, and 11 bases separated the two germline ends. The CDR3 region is CSARDPAGKYF. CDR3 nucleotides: TGCAGTGCTAGAGATCCGGCAGGGAAGTACTTC.

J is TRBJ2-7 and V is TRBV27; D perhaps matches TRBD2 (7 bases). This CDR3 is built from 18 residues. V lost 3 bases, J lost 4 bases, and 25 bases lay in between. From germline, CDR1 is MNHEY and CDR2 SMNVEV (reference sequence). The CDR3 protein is CASSFRPGGLGGDYEQYF. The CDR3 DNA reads TGTGCCAGCAGTTTTCGGCCCGGAGGACTAGGGGGTGATTACGAGCAGTACTTC.

This chain's CDR3 is CASSQGKNGYTF. The CDR3 nucleotides read TGCGCCAGCAGCCAGGGGAAAAATGGCTACACCTTC. The genes are TRBV10-1 and TRBJ1-2; D perhaps matches TRBD1 (6 bases). V was pared by 6 bases and J by 6 bases, with 11 bases between. CDR1 and CDR2 (germline): WNHNN, SYGVQD (reference sequence). This CDR3 has 12 residues.

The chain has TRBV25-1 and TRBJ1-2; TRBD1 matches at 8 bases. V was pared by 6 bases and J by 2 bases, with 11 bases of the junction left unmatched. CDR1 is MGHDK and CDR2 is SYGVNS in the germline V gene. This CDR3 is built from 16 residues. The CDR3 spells CASSLGQEVSNYGYTF. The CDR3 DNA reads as TGTGCCAGCAGCCTGGGACAGGAGGTTTCCAACTATGGCTACACCTTC.

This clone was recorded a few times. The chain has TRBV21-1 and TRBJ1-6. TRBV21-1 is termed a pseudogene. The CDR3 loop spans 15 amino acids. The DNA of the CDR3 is TGTGCCAGCAGCAAAAGGGGAGGGAGGGATTCACCCCTCCACTTT. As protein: CASSKRGGRDSPLHF.

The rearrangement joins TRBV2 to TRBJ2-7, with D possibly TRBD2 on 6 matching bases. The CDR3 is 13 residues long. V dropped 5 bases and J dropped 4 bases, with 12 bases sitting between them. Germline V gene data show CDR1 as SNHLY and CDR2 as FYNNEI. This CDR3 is CASSKGLDYEQYF. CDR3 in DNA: TGTGCCAGCAGTAAGGGACTGGATTACGAGCAGTACTTC.

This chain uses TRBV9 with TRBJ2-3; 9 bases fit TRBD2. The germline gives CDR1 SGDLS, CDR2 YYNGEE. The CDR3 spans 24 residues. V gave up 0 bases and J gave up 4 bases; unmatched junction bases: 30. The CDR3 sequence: CASSVDELAGRISDTRPSPDTQYF. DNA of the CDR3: TGTGCCAGCAGCGTAGACGAACTAGCGGGCCGGATTTCAGATACGCGCCCGTCCCCAGATACGCAGTATTTT.

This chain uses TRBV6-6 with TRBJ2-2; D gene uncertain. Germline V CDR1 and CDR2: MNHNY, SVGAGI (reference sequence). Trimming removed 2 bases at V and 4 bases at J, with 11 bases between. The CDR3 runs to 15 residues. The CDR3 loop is CASSYRLPTTGELFF. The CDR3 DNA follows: TGTGCCAGCAGTTACAGACTCCCGACCACCGGGGAGCTGTTTTTT.

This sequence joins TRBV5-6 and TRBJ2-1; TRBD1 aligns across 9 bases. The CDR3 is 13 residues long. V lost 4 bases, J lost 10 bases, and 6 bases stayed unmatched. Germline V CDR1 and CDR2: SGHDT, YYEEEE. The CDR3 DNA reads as TGTGCCAGCAGCCTACAGGGGGCCGGCGAGCAGTTCTTC. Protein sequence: CASSLQGAGEQFF.

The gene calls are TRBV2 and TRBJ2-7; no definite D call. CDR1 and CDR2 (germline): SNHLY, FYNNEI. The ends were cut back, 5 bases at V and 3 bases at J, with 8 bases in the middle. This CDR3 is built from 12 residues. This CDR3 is CASSYRHYEQYF. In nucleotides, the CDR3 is TGTGCCAGCAGTTACCGACACTACGAGCAGTACTTC.

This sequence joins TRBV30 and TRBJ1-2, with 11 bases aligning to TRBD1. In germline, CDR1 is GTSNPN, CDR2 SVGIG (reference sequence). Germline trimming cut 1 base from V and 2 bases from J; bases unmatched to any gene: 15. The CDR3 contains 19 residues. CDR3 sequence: CAWSAPPGTGGFWNYGYTF. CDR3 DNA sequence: TGTGCCTGGAGTGCCCCCCCCGGGACAGGGGGATTCTGGAACTATGGCTACACCTTC.

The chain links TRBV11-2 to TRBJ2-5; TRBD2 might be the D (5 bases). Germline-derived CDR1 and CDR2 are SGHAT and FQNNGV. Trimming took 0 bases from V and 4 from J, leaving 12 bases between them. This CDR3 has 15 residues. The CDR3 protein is CASSLETSILETQYF. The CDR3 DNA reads TGTGCCAGCAGCTTAGAAACTAGTATCTTAGAGACCCAGTACTTC. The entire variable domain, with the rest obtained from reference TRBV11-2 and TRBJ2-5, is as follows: EAGVAQSPRYKIIEKRQSVAFWCNPISGHATLYWYQQILGQGPKLLIQFQNNGVVDDSQLPKDRFSAERLKGVDSTLKIQPAKLEDSAVYLCASSLETSILETQYFGPGTRLLVL.

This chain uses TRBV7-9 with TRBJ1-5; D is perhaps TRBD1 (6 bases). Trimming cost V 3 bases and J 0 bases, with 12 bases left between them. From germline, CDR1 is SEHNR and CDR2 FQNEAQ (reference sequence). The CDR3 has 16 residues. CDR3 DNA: TGTGCCAGCAGCTTTGGTGGGACACCTAGCAATCAGCCCCAGCATTTT. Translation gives CASSFGGTPSNQPQHF.

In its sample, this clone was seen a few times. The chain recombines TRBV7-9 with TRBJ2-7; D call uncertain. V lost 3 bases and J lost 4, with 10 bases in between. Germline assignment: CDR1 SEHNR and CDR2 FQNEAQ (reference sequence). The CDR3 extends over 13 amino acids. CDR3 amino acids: CASSFSTLYEQYF. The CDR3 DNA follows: TGTGCCAGCAGCTTTTCGACTTTATACGAGCAGTACTTC. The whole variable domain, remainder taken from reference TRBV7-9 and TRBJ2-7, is DTGVSQNPRHKITKRGQNVTFRCDPISEHNRLYWYRQTLGQGPEFLTYFQNEAQLEKSRLLSDRFSAERPKGSFSTLEIQRTEQGDSAMYLCASSFSTLYEQYFGPGTRLTVT.

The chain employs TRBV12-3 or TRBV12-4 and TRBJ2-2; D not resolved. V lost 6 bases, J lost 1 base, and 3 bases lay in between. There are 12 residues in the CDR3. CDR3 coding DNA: TGTGCCAGCAGACAGAACACCGGGGAGCTGTTTTTT. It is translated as CASRQNTGELFF.

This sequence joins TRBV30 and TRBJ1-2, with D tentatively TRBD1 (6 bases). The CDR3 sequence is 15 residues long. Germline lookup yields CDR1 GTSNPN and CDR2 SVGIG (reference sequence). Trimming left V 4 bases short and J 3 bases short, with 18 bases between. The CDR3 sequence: CAWNPQGSSYYGYTF. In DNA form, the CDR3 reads TGTGCCTGGAACCCTCAGGGGTCGTCTTACTATGGCTACACCTTC.